These T cell receptor beta chains were read from a single sample in a study of blood T cell repertoires in COVID-19. Here immunoSEQ multiplex PCR was the method, and the copy in TCRdb shows in-frame clones only, minus some. This table holds 250,000 or so clones, 90% found once. Sequencing was carried out using peripheral blood. Every receptor here comes from an older woman with COVID-19, enrolled during active disease. Each CDR3 is given with its conserved first and last residue. Each record gives: D gene, clone size, J gene, V gene, CDR3 DNA, CDR3 protein. The D gene is left open where the match is weak. A clone size is listed for some rows: how often the clone was seen (once, few, many), or a class if it is expanded.

- - TRBJ2-1 TRBV3-1/TRBV3-2 TGTGCCAGCAGCCAAGTTCACCGGGACACTAACAATGAGCAGTTCTTC CASSQVHRDTNNEQFF
TRBD1 - TRBJ1-6 TRBV6-6 TGTGCCAGCATAAAAAGGGACAGGGAATCACCCCTCCACTTT CASIKRDRESPLHF
- - TRBJ1-4 TRBV3-1/TRBV3-2 TGTGCCAGCAGCCAAGCCAGGGGTGAAAAACTGTTTTTT CASSQARGEKLFF
- - TRBJ1-2 TRBV10-2 TGCGCCAGCAGTGAGAGGAACCGCGGCGTCTATGGCTACACCTTC CASSERNRGVYGYTF
TRBD1 - TRBJ1-1 TRBV7-9 TGTGCCAGCAGCTCAGGACAGGGGGCGGACACTGAAGCTTTCTTT CASSSGQGADTEAFF
TRBD1 - TRBJ1-1 TRBV29-1 TGCAGCGGTGAGAGGACAGGGCCTGAAGCTTTCTTT CSGERTGPEAFF
- - TRBJ2-2 TRBV19 TGTGCCAGTAGTACCCACATGACCGGGGAGCTGTTTTTT CASSTHMTGELFF
TRBD1 once TRBJ2-7 TRBV4-3 TGCGCCAGCAGCCCGGGACAGGGGGCTGGTGGGAAGCAGTACTTC CASSPGQGAGGKQYF
- once TRBJ2-7 TRBV5-5 TGTGCCAGCAGCAGAGCCGCGGACACGGGTTCCTACGAGCAGTACTTC CASSRAADTGSYEQYF
TRBD1 - TRBJ2-7 TRBV7-9 TGTGCCAGCAGCCTGCAGGGGACAGGGGGCCACGAGCAGTACTTC CASSLQGTGGHEQYF
- once TRBJ2-1 TRBV24-1 TGTGCCACCAGTGTTCAAGGGGATGAGCAGTTCTTC CATSVQGDEQFF
- - TRBJ2-7 TRBV11-3 TGTGCCAGCAGCATCTCAGGGGCGGATCGGGAGCAGTACTTC CASSISGADREQYF
- - TRBJ1-2 TRBV20-1 TGCAGTGCTAGTACAGGGCTTGGATCTGGTGGCTACACCTTC CSASTGLGSGGYTF
- - TRBJ2-7 TRBV6-6 TGTGCCAGCAGTAAAGAACCATACTACTCCTACGAGCAGTACTTC CASSKEPYYSYEQYF
TRBD2 - TRBJ2-1 TRBV9 TGTGCCAGCAGCCCCCGACTAGCGGGGGGAATAAGTGTCTCGGAGCAGTTCTTC CASSPRLAGGISVSEQFF
TRBD1 - TRBJ1-1 TRBV5-1 TGCGCCAGCAGCTTGGATGGACAGGGGGCTGTTCAAGCTTTCTTT CASSLDGQGAVQAFF
- - TRBJ1-1 TRBV19 TGTGCCAGTAGCCCCAGGAACACTGAAGCTTTCTTT CASSPRNTEAFF
- once TRBJ1-2 TRBV3-1/TRBV3-2 TGTGCCAGCAGCCAAGAACGGTTGAGTGGCTACACCTTC CASSQERLSGYTF
- - TRBJ1-3 TRBV19 TGTGCCAGTAGTCCCGGGACTCCGCGGGCTGGAAACACCATATATTTT CASSPGTPRAGNTIYF
- - TRBJ1-4 TRBV6-5 TGTGCCAGCAGTTACCGGAGATTCTCGGGTAATGAAAAACTGTTTTTT CASSYRRFSGNEKLFF
- - TRBJ1-2 TRBV25-1 TGTGCCAGCAGTGAGAAGGAATGGTTAGGAGGAGGCTACACCTTC CASSEKEWLGGGYTF
- - TRBJ1-2 TRBV5-6 TGTGCCAGCAGCTTGGCAGACAAATATGGCTACACCTTC CASSLADKYGYTF
TRBD2 - TRBJ2-1 TRBV7-7 TGTGCTAGCAGCTTAAGCGGGGGCAATGAGCAGTTCTTC CASSLSGGNEQFF
TRBD1 - TRBJ1-3 TRBV3-1/TRBV3-2 TGTGCCAGCAGCCAACACTCCGGGACAGGGTGGTCTGGAAACACCATATATTTT CASSQHSGTGWSGNTIYF
- - TRBJ2-4 TRBV5-1 TGCGCCAGCAGGTTGGCCTATAGGGGTCAAAACATTCAGTACTTC CASRLAYRGQNIQYF
TRBD2 - TRBJ2-2 TRBV19 TGTGCCAGTAGTAAACGGACTAGCGGGGGGGCCGGGGAGCTGTTTTTT CASSKRTSGGAGELFF
TRBD2 - TRBJ2-7 TRBV9 TGTGCCAGCAGCGTAGATGGGACTAGCTCCTACGAGCAGTACTTC CASSVDGTSSYEQYF
- - TRBJ1-3 TRBV4-2 TGTGCCAGCAGCCAAGACCCCGGTGTCTCTGGAAACACCATATATTTT CASSQDPGVSGNTIYF
TRBD2 - TRBJ2-7 TRBV7-2 TGTGCCAGCAGCGTCTCTCTGTTGACTAGCGGGGGTGAGTCCTACGAGCAGTACTTC CASSVSLLTSGGESYEQYF
TRBD2 - TRBJ2-5 TRBV7-2 TGTGCCAGCAGCTTAGTGCTAGCGGGGGGGCTTGAGACCCAGTACTTC CASSLVLAGGLETQYF
TRBD1 - TRBJ2-1 TRBV6-6 TGTGCCAGCAGTTACACCGGGACAGGGATCAATGAGCAGTTCTTC CASSYTGTGINEQFF
- once TRBJ1-2 TRBV4-2 TGTGCCAGCAGCCAAATGTCCGCGGCCCTAATGGACTATGGCTACACCTTC CASSQMSAALMDYGYTF
- - TRBJ2-1 TRBV5-6 TGTGCCAGCAGCTTGGGAGACAGCCACAATGAGCAGTTCTTC CASSLGDSHNEQFF
- - TRBJ1-1 TRBV6-5 TGTGCCAGCAGTTACCTAAGGGGCCGGGACACTGAAGCTTTCTTT CASSYLRGRDTEAFF
TRBD2 - TRBJ2-7 TRBV6-1 TGTGCCAGCAGTGAACGACCGGGACTAGCGGACTACGAGCAGTACTTC CASSERPGLADYEQYF
- - TRBJ2-7 TRBV14 TGTGCCAGCAGCCAAGGATTCGGGAGAACCTACGAGCAGTACTTC CASSQGFGRTYEQYF
- - TRBJ2-5 TRBV3-1/TRBV3-2 TGTGCCAGCAGCAGTAACGGGATCCAAGAGACCCAGTACTTC CASSSNGIQETQYF
- - TRBJ2-5 TRBV27 TGTGCCAGCAGTCCCTCGGGATTACGAGAGACCCAGTACTTC CASSPSGLRETQYF
TRBD1 - TRBJ1-2 TRBV4-1 TGCGCCAGCAGCCAACCCTCGCGGGGGACAGGGGGCGCGTCCTATGGCTACACCTTC CASSQPSRGTGGASYGYTF
TRBD1 - TRBJ1-1 TRBV5-1 TGCGCCAGCAGCGCCTTACCGGGACAGATGAACACTGAAGCTTTCTTT CASSALPGQMNTEAFF
- - TRBJ2-2 TRBV7-2 TGTGCCAGCAGCTTATTAGGGGCCACCGGGGAGCTGTTTTTT CASSLLGATGELFF
TRBD1 - TRBJ1-1 TRBV3-1/TRBV3-2 TGTGCCAGCAGCCAAGTCGGCAGGGGGACTGAAGCTTTCTTT CASSQVGRGTEAFF
- once TRBJ2-7 TRBV7-2 TGTGCCAGCAGCCCAGAGGCGTACGAGCAGTACTTC CASSPEAYEQYF
- - TRBJ2-7 TRBV3-1/TRBV3-2 TGTGCCAGCAGTCCCGGGGTACGGGAGCAGTACTTC CASSPGVREQYF
- once TRBJ2-3 TRBV10-1 TGCGCCAGCAGTGTTTCCGGGGGGCCGATCGGGTGTACGCAGTATTTT CASSVSGGPIGCTQYF
TRBD2 few TRBJ2-7 TRBV4-2 TGTGCCAGCAGCCGCGGGACTAGCGACTACGAGCAGTACTTC CASSRGTSDYEQYF
- - TRBJ1-1 TRBV5-1 TGCGCCAGCAGCCCACGTACCGACAGGAACACTGAAGCTTTCTTT CASSPRTDRNTEAFF
TRBD1 - TRBJ2-7 TRBV6-5 TGTGCCAGCGGACAGGGGACGGTAGGCTTACAGCAGTACTTC CASGQGTVGLQQYF